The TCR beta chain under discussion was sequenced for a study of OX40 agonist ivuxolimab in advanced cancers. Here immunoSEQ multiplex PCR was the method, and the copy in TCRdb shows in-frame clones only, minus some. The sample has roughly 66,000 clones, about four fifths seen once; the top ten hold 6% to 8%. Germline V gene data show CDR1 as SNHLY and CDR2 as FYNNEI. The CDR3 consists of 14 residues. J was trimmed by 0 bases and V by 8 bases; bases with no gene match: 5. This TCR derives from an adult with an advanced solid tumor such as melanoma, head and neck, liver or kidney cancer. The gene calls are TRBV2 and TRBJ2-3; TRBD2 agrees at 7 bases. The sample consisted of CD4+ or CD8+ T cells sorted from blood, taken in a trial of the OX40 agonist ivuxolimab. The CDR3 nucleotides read TGTGCCAGCGCACTAGCGCAGAGCACAGATACGCAGTATTTT. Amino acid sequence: CASALAQSTDTQYF.